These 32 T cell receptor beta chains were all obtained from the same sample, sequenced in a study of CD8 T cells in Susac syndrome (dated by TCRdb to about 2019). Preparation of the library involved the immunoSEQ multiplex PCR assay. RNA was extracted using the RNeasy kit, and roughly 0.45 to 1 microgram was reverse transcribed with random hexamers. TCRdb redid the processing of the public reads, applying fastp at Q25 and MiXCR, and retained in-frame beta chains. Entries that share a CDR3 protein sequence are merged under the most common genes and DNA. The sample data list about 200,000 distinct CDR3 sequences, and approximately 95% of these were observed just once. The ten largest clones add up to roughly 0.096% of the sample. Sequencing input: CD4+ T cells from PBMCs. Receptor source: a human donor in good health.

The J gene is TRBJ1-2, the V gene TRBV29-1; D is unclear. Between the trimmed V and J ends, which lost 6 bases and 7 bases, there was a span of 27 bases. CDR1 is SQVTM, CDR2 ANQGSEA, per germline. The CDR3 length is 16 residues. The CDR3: CSVPVRERAKFPGYTF. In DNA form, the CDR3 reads TGCAGCGTCCCCGTTCGGGAGCGGGCAAAGTTCCCTGGCTACACCTTC.

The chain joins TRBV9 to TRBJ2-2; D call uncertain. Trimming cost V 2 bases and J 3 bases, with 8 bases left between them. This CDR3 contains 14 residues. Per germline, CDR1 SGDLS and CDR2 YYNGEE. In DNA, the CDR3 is TGTGCCAGCAGCGTGGGCCCCGACACCGGGGAGCTGTTTTTT. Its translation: CASSVGPDTGELFF.

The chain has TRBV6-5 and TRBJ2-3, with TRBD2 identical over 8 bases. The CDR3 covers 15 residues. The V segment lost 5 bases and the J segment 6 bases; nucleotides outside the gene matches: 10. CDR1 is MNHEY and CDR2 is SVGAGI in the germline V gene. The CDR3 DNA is TGTGCCAGCAGTAAGGTTAGCGGGGCCACGGATACGCAGTATTTT. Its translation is CASSKVSGATDTQYF.

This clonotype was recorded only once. As DNA, the CDR3 is TGTGCCAGCAGCTTAAAGAGACTGAATAGCAATCAGCCCCAGCATTTT. Translation gives CASSLKRLNSNQPQHF. This rearrangement joins TRBV7-2 to TRBJ1-5; D gene uncertain. Trimming took off 2 bases at V and 0 bases at J, with 11 bases between the two ends. CDR3 length: 16 residues. The germline gives CDR1 SGHTA, CDR2 FQGNSA.

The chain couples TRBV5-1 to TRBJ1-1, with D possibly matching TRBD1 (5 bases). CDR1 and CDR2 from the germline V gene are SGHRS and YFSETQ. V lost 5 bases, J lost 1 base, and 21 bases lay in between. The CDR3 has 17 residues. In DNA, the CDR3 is TGCGCCAGCAGGCCGGTGGACATAACATACCAGAACACTGAAGCTTTCTTT. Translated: CASRPVDITYQNTEAFF.

The CDR3, as DNA: TGTGCCAGCAGCCAAGGGGGGGGGCCTGAGGTGTTCTTC. This encodes CASSQGGGPEVFF. The chain employs TRBV3-1 and TRBJ2-1; possibly TRBD2 for D (7 bases). Trimming cost V 1 base and J 15 bases, with 16 bases left between them. CDR3 length equals 13 residues. CDR1 and CDR2 (germline): LGHDT, YNNKEL (reference sequence).

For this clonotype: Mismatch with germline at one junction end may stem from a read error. The DNA of the CDR3 is TGTGCCAGCAGCTTAGCGGGTGGGGGGGCCCATGGCTACACCTTC. It codes for CASSLAGGGAHGYTF. The chain employs TRBV12-3 or TRBV12-4 and TRBJ1-2; D may be TRBD1 (6 bases). CDR3 size: 15 residues.

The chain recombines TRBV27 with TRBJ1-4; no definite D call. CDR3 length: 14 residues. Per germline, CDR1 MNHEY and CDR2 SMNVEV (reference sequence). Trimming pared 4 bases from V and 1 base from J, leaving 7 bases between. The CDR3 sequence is CASSSSGTNEKLFF. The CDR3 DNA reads TGTGCCAGCAGTTCCTCCGGAACTAATGAAAAACTGTTTTTT.

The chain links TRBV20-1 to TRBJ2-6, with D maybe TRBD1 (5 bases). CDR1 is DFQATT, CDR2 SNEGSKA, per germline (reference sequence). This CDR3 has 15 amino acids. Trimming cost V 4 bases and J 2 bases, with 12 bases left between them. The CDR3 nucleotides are TGCAGTGCTATCCAGGGCAACCCTGGGGCCAACGTCCTGACTTTC. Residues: CSAIQGNPGANVLTF.

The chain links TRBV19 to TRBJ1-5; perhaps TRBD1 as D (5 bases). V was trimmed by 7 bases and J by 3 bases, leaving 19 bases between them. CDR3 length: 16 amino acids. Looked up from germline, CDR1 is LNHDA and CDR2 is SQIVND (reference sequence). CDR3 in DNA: TGTGCCAGTACCCCTAGAGGGGCAGTACACAATCAGCCCCAGCATTTT. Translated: CASTPRGAVHNQPQHF.

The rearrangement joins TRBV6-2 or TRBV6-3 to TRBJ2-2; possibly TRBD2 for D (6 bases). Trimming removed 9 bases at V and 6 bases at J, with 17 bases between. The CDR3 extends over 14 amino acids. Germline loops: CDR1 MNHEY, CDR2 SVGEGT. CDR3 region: CASEGRTGSGELFF. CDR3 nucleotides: TGTGCCAGTGAAGGGAGGACTGGGTCCGGGGAGCTGTTTTTT.

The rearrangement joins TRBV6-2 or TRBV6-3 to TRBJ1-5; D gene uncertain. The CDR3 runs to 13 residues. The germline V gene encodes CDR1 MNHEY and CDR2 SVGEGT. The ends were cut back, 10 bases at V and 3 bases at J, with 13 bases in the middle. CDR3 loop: CATLRSFNQPQHF. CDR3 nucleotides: TGTGCCACCCTACGGAGTTTCAATCAGCCCCAGCATTTT.

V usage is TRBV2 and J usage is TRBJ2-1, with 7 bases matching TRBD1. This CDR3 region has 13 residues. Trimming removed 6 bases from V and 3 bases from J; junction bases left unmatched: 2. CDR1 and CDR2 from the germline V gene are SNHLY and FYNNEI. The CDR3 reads CASRTGYYNEQFF. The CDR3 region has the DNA TGTGCCAGCAGGACAGGGTACTACAATGAGCAGTTCTTC. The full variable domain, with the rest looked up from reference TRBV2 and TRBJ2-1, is EPEVTQTPSHQVTQMGQEVILRCVPISNHLYFYWYRQILGQKVEFLVSFYNNEISEKSEIFDDQFSVERPDGSNFTLKIRSTKLEDSAMYFCASRTGYYNEQFFGPGTRLTVL.

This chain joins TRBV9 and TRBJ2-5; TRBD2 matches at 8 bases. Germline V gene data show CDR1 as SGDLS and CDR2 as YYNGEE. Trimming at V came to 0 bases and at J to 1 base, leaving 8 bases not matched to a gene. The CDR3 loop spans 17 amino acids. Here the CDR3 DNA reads TGTGCCAGCAGCGTAGGGTTTAGCGGGATACCCCAAGAGACCCAGTACTTC. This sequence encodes CASSVGFSGIPQETQYF. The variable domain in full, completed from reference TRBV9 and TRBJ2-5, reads DSGVTQTPKHLITATGQRVTLRCSPRSGDLSVYWYQQSLDQGLQFLIQYYNGEERAKGNILERFSAQQFPDLHSELNLSSLELGDSALYFCASSVGFSGIPQETQYFGPGTRLLVL.

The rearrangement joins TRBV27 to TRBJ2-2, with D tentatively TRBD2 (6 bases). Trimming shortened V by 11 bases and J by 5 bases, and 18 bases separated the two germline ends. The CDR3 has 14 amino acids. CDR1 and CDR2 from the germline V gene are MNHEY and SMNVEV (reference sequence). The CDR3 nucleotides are TGTGCCTCCCACCCCGGGGGTGGAACCGGGGAGCTGTTTTTT. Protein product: CASHPGGGTGELFF.

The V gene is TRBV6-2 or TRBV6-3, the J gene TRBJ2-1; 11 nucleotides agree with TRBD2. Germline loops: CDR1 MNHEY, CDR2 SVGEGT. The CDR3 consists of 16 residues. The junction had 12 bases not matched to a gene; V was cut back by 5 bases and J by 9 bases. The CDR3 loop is CASSNRLAGGGVEQFF. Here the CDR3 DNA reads TGTGCCAGCAGTAACCGGCTAGCGGGGGGCGGGGTTGAGCAGTTCTTC.

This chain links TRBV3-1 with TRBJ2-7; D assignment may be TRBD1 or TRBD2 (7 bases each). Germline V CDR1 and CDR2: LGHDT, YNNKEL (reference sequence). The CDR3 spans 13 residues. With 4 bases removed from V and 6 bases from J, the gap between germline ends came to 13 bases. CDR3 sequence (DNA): TGTGCCAGCAGCCCAGGGGGGGGATTCGAGCAGTACGTC. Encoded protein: CASSPGGGFEQYV.

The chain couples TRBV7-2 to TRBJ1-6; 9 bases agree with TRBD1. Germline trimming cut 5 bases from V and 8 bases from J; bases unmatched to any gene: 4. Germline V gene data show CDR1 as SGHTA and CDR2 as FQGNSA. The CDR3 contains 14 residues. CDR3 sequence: CASSPRTGDSPLHF. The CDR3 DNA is TGTGCCAGCAGCCCGCGGACAGGGGATTCACCCCTCCACTTT.

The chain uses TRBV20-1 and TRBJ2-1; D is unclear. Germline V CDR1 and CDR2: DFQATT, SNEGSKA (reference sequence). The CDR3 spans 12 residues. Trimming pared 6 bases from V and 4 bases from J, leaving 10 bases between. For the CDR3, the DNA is TGCAGTGCCCCAGCATCTTACAATGAGCAGTTCTTC. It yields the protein CSAPASYNEQFF.

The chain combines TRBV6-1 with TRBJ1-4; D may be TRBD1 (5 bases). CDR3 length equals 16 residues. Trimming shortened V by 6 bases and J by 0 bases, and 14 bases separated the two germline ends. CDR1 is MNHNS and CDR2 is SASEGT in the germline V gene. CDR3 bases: TGTGCCAGCAGCCGGACCGGGGGACCAACTAATGAAAAACTGTTTTTT. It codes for CASSRTGGPTNEKLFF.

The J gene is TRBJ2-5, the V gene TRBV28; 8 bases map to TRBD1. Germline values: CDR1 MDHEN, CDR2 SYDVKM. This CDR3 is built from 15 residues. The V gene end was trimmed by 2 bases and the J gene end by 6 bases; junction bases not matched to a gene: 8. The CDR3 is CASSLRTRGLKTQYF. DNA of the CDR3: TGTGCCAGCAGTTTAAGGACCAGGGGGCTAAAGACCCAGTACTTC. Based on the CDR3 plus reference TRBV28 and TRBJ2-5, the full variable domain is DVKVTQSSRYLVKRTGEKVFLECVQDMDHENMFWYRQDPGLGLRLIYFSYDVKMKEKGDIPEGYSVSREKKERFSLILESASTNQTSMYLCASSLRTRGLKTQYFGPGTRLLVL.

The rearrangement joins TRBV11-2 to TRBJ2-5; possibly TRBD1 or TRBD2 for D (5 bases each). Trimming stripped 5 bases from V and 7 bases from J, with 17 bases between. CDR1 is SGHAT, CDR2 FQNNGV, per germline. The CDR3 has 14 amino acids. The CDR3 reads CASSPGDPKRTQYF. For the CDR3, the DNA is TGTGCCAGCAGCCCCGGGGACCCCAAGAGGACCCAGTACTTC.

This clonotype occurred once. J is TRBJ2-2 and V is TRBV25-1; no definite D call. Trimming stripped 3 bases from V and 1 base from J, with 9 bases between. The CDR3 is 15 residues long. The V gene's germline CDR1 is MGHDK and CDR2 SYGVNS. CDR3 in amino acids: CASSDYSQNTGELFF. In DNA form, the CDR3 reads TGTGCCAGCAGTGACTACAGTCAGAACACCGGGGAGCTGTTTTTT.

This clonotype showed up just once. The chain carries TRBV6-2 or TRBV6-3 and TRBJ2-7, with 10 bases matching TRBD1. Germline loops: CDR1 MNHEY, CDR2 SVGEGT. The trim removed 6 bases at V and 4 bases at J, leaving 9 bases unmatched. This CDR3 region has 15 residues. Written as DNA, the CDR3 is TGTGCCAGCAGGAAGGGGGGACAGGGGAAATACGAGCAGTACGTC. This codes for CASRKGGQGKYEQYV.

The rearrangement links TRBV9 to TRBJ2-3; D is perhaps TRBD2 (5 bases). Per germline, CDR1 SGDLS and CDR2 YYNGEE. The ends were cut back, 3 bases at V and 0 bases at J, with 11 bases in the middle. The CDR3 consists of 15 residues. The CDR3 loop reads CASSGERYSTDTQYF. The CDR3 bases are TGTGCCAGCAGCGGCGAGCGGTATAGCACAGATACGCAGTATTTT.

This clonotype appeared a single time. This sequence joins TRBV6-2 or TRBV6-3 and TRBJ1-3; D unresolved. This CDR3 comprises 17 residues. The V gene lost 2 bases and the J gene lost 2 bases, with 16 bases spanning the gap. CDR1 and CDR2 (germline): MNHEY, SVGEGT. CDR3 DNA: TGTGCCAGCAGTTACGTTTCGCCCTCTGGAACTGGAAACACCATATATTTT. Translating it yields CASSYVSPSGTGNTIYF.

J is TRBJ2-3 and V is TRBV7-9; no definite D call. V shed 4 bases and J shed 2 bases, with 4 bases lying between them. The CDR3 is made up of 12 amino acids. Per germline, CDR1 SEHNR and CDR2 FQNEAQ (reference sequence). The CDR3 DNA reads TGTGCCAGCAGCTCGGTCACAGATACGCAGTATTTT. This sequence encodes CASSSVTDTQYF.

CDR3 region: CASSFSREALGYTF. The CDR3, as DNA: TGTGCCAGCAGTTTTAGCAGGGAGGCTCTTGGCTACACCTTC. The rearrangement joins TRBV7-8 to TRBJ1-2; D possibly corresponds to TRBD1 (5 bases). The CDR3 covers 14 residues. Looked up from germline, CDR1 is SGHVS and CDR2 is FQNEAQ. Trimming left V 6 bases short and J 7 bases short, with 18 bases between.

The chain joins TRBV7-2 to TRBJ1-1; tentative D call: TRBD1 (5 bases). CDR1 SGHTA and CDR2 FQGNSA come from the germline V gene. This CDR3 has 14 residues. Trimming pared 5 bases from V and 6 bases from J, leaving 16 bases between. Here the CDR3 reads CASSPGPARSEAFF. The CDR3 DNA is TGTGCCAGCAGCCCGGGACCCGCTAGGTCTGAAGCTTTCTTT.

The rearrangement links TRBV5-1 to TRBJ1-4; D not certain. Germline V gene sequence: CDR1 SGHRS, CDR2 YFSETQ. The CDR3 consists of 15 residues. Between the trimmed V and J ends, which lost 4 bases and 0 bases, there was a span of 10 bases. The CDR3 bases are TGCGCCAGCAGCCGTGAAGGGCCAACTAATGAAAAACTGTTTTTT. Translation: CASSREGPTNEKLFF.

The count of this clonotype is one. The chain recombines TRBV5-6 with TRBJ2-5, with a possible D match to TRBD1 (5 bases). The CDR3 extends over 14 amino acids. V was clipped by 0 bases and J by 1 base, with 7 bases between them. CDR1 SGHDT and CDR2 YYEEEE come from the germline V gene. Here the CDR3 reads CASSLAGFQETQYF. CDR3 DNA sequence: TGTGCCAGCAGCTTGGCAGGGTTCCAAGAGACCCAGTACTTC.

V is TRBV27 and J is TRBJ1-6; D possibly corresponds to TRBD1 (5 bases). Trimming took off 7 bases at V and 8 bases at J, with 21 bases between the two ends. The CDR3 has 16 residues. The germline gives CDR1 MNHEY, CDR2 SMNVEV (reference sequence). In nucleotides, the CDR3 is TGTGCCAGCACCTTTTATCCGGGACGGAACTATTCACCCCTCCACTTT. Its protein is CASTFYPGRNYSPLHF.